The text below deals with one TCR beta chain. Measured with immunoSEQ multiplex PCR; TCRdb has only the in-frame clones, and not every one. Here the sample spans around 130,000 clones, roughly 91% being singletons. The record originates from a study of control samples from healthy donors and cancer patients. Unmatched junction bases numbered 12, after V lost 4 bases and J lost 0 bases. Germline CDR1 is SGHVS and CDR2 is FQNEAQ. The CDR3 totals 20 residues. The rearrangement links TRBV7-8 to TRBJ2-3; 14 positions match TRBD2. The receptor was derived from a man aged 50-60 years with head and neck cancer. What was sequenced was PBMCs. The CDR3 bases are TGTGCCAGCAGCTCGGCCTATGGACTAGCGGGGGGTACTAGCACAGATACGCAGTATTTT. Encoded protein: CASSSAYGLAGGTSTDTQYF.